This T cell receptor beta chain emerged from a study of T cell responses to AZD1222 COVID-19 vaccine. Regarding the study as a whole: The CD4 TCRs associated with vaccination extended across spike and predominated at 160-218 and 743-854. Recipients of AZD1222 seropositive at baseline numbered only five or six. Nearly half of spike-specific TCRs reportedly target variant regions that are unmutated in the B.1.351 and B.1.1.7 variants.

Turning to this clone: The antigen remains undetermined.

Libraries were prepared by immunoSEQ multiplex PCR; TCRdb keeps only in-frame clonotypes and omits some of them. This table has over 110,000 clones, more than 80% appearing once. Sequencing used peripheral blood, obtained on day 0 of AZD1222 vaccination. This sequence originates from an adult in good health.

The CDR3 region is CASSLRGVENTIYF. Here the CDR3 DNA reads TGTGCCAGCAGCTTAAGGGGAGTAGAAAACACCATATATTTT. This rearrangement joins TRBV7-9 to TRBJ1-3, with a tentative D call TRBD1 (5 bases). CDR3 length: 14 amino acids. The V gene's germline CDR1 is SEHNR and CDR2 FQNEAQ (reference sequence). V dropped 2 bases and J dropped 6 bases, with 11 bases sitting between them.